The T cell receptor beta chain described here comes from a study of yellow fever vaccine responses in identical twins (dated by TCRdb to 2016 to 2018). With regard to the full study: The study precisely tracked vaccine-responding T cell clones in identical twins. On the study overall, not on this receptor specifically: According to the authors, the vaccine-induced T cell response in identical twins seemed to be partly convergent and partly specific to each individual.

Library preparation employed RT-PCR. Sequencing relied on an Illumina HiSeq 2500. TCRdb reanalyzed the raw reads on its own, using fastp at Q25 for trimming and MiXCR for clone calling, and kept in-frame beta chains. Duplicate CDR3 protein sequences are folded into a single record with the most common DNA and genes. The sample profile shows about 19,000 distinct CDR3 sequences; around 70% of them were found once. The ten largest clones take up roughly 2% of the sample. CDR1 DFQATT and CDR2 SNEGSKA are derived from the germline V gene (reference sequence). The cysteine opens and the phenylalanine closes a CDR3 of 15 amino acids. CDR3 DNA is the only sequence kept; it has 45 bases, read in frame from the first base. The germline V and J ends show losses of 0 bases and 6 bases respectively, and no gene match explains 8 bases of the junction. In the case of this clonotype: The antigen it recognizes is unknown. Within one base of it there is no much larger clone, and no base qualities were kept.

The origin of this receptor is a woman aged 18-29 years who received the yellow fever vaccine. Donor details come from another sample of the same person, matched by shared clones. The rearrangement combines TRBV20-1 with TRBJ2-1, with 7 bases aligning to TRBD1. This specimen was T cells from blood (PBMCs), unsorted or a sorted subset (not recorded which), taken before or after yellow fever vaccination (not recorded which). Read as DNA, the sequence is TGCAGTGCTAGAGATCTGGGACAGCTACTCAATGAGCAGTTCTTC. Translated, this gives CSARDLGQLLNEQFF.